Each of the 18 T cell receptor beta chains below was sequenced from the same sample in a study of T-cell reconstitution after alpha-beta-depleted transplantation in children. The authors prepared the TCRbeta library with unique molecular identifiers. One entry per CDR3 protein, called by TCRdb with MiXCR from the PCR reads. The repertoire has over 400,000 distinct CDR3 sequences, under 15% of them found once; the top ten carry approximately 5.4%. The starting material was PBMCs from the stem cell graft donor, obtained from the stem cell graft. All receptors derive from a human donor who donated a stem cell graft to a child with combined immunodeficiency.

This clonotype appeared a few times. CDR3 residues: CASSDQHGVRNQPQHF. In nucleotides, the CDR3 is TGTGCCAGCAGTGACCAGCACGGGGTAAGGAATCAGCCCCAGCATTTT. The chain has TRBV6-4 and TRBJ1-5; no definite D call. Germline CDR1 MRHNA, CDR2 SNTAGT. This CDR3 contains 16 residues. Trimming pared 2 bases from V and 4 bases from J, leaving 15 bases between.

At least ten counts were recorded for this clonotype. The J gene is TRBJ2-2, the V gene TRBV12-3 or TRBV12-4, with TRBD1 as a possible D gene (5 bases). Trimming cost V 3 bases and J 8 bases, with 10 bases left between them. CDR3 length equals 13 residues. CDR3 in amino acids: CASSFVRVGELFF. CDR3 coding DNA: TGTGCCAGCAGTTTCGTCAGGGTGGGGGAGCTGTTTTTT.

The V call is TRBV2, the J call TRBJ2-1; D may be TRBD2 (6 bases). CDR3 length: 14 amino acids. V gave up 1 base and J gave up 4 bases, with 8 bases separating them. Germline values: CDR1 SNHLY, CDR2 FYNNEI. The CDR3 DNA reads as TGTGCCAGCAGTGAAGAGCGGGCTTACAATGAGCAGTTCTTC. It is translated as CASSEERAYNEQFF.

This chain joins TRBV12-3 or TRBV12-4 and TRBJ2-7, with D tentatively TRBD1 (6 bases). Trimming shortened V by 6 bases and J by 3 bases, and 18 bases separated the two germline ends. The CDR3 contains 15 residues. The CDR3 DNA reads TGTGCCAGCAGCCCGAGCGCAGGGGTAGACTACGAGCAGTACTTC. Protein product: CASSPSAGVDYEQYF.

This clonotype was observed many times. The rearrangement uses TRBV5-1 and TRBJ2-3; D ambiguous. With 2 bases removed from V and 3 bases from J, the gap between germline ends came to 10 bases. The germline gives CDR1 SGHRS, CDR2 YFSETQ. The CDR3 consists of 14 residues. CDR3 protein: CASSFDVKTDTQYF. In DNA form, the CDR3 reads TGCGCCAGCAGCTTCGACGTTAAGACAGATACGCAGTATTTT.

The V call is TRBV15, the J call TRBJ2-5, with D unresolved. This CDR3 has 13 amino acids. The V gene's germline CDR1 is LNHNV and CDR2 YYDKDF (reference sequence). V shed 6 bases and J shed 4 bases, with 12 bases lying between them. In DNA form, the CDR3 reads TGTGCCACCAGAGTATTATCTGGAGAGACCCAGTACTTC. Translating gives CATRVLSGETQYF.

This clonotype came up many times. The V and J genes are TRBV5-1 and TRBJ1-1; D remains unclear. The germline gives CDR1 SGHRS, CDR2 YFSETQ. This CDR3 spans 15 amino acids. V dropped 4 bases and J dropped 10 bases, with 23 bases sitting between them. This chain's CDR3 is CASSTIVGPLSGAFF. In DNA, the CDR3 is TGCGCCAGCAGCACGATCGTTGGACCTCTAAGTGGAGCTTTCTTT.

This clonotype appeared a few times. Here the CDR3 DNA reads TGTGCCAGCAGCCCAGGACAGGGGGCCGCTTTCTTT. Its protein product is CASSPGQGAAFF. This chain links TRBV7-9 with TRBJ1-1, with 11 positions matching TRBD1. There are 12 residues in the CDR3. Germline CDR1 is SEHNR and CDR2 is FQNEAQ (reference sequence). J was trimmed by 11 bases and V by 5 bases; bases with no gene match: 4.

This clonotype occurred a few times. The V call is TRBV6-2 or TRBV6-3, the J call TRBJ2-1; D may be TRBD2 (7 bases). The length of the CDR3 is 16 residues. Germline CDR1 and CDR2: MNHEY and SVGEGT. Trimming stripped 7 bases from V and 4 bases from J, with 20 bases between. This chain's CDR3 is CASNPAGAAPYNEQFF. The CDR3 DNA reads TGTGCCAGCAATCCCGCGGGGGCCGCTCCTTACAATGAGCAGTTCTTC.

In its sample, this clonotype was seen a few times. The V and J genes are TRBV7-3 and TRBJ1-6, with TRBD1 identical over 9 bases. With V trimmed by 6 bases and J by 5 bases, 2 bases remained unmatched. CDR1 and CDR2 (germline): SGHTA, FQGTGA. The CDR3 is made up of 14 amino acids. CDR3 sequence reads: CASSRTGDNSPLHF. In nucleotides, the CDR3 is TGTGCCAGCAGTAGGACAGGGGATAATTCACCCCTCCACTTT.

Note on this clonotype: The CDR3 ends on some other residue instead of the conserved phenylalanine or tryptophan, so this is likely a read error. The genes are TRBV6-5 and TRBJ2-5; D gene ambiguous. CDR1 is MNHEY and CDR2 is SVGAGI in the germline V gene. The germline V and J ends were trimmed by 6 bases and 2 bases, with 4 bases remaining between them. The CDR3 is 11 amino acids. The CDR3 DNA sequence: TGTGCCAGCAGCCTACAAGAGACCCAGTACTGC. Its translation is CASSLQETQYC.

The rearrangement joins TRBV7-9 to TRBJ1-1, with 9 nucleotides matching TRBD1. The V gene end was trimmed by 4 bases and the J gene end by 5 bases; junction bases not matched to a gene: 2. This CDR3 spans 13 amino acids. Germline loops: CDR1 SEHNR, CDR2 FQNEAQ (reference sequence). CDR3 region: CASSWDRDTEAFF. In nucleotides, the CDR3 is TGTGCCAGCAGCTGGGACAGGGATACTGAAGCTTTCTTT. The full variable domain, its missing parts supplied by reference TRBV7-9 and TRBJ1-1, is DTGVSQNPRHKITKRGQNVTFRCDPISEHNRLYWYRQTLGQGPEFLTYFQNEAQLEKSRLLSDRFSAERPKGSFSTLEIQRTEQGDSAMYLCASSWDRDTEAFFGQGTRLTVV.

This clonotype was detected many times. The chain links TRBV10-3 to TRBJ1-4; 7 positions agree with TRBD1. The CDR3 has 15 residues. The junction had 5 bases not matched to a gene; V was cut back by 2 bases and J by 5 bases. Germline CDR1 and CDR2: ENHRY and SYGVKD. Here the CDR3 reads CAISEKGGENEKLFF. As DNA, the CDR3 is TGTGCCATCAGTGAGAAAGGGGGCGAGAATGAAAAACTGTTTTTT.

This clonotype was picked up a small number of times. The V gene is TRBV28, the J gene TRBJ2-7, with 7 bases that match TRBD1. With 3 bases clipped from V and 3 bases from J, the junction kept 14 bases outside the gene matches. The V gene's germline CDR1 is MDHEN and CDR2 SYDVKM. CDR3 size: 17 residues. The DNA of the CDR3 is TGTGCCAGCAGTTTCTTTGTCGTTGGGACAGTACGCTACGAGCAGTACTTC. It translates to CASSFFVVGTVRYEQYF.

V is TRBV12-3 or TRBV12-4 and J is TRBJ2-3, with D maybe TRBD2 (6 bases). The V and J ends lost 3 bases and 6 bases respectively, with 31 bases between them. This CDR3 comprises 20 residues. The CDR3 DNA reads as TGTGCCAGCAGTTTCAGGGTATGGGGGTTAGAGCCGAGACTAGTGGATACGCAGTATTTT. Residues: CASSFRVWGLEPRLVDTQYF.

The chain combines TRBV29-1 with TRBJ1-2, with D uncertain. The CDR3 is 9 amino acids. Germline V gene data show CDR1 as SQVTM and CDR2 as ANQGSEA. V lost 7 bases and J 6 bases, leaving 6 bases between the germline ends. Written as DNA, the CDR3 is TGCAGCGGCGGGGATGGCTACACCTTC. Translation gives CSGGDGYTF.

This clonotype was counted between two and nine times. The chain combines TRBV6-2 or TRBV6-3 with TRBJ2-2; no definite D call. The germline V gene encodes CDR1 MNHEY and CDR2 SVGEGT. The CDR3 has 15 residues. V was cut by 4 bases and J by 6 bases, with 15 bases left in between. CDR3 nucleotide sequence: TGTGCCAGCAGTTCTCCTATCGGGCGCCCCGGGGAGCTGTTTTTT. Protein product: CASSSPIGRPGELFF.

In its sample, this clonotype was seen many times. The rearrangement joins TRBV20-1 to TRBJ2-7; no definite D call. Germline CDR1 is DFQATT and CDR2 is SNEGSKA (reference sequence). The CDR3 is 13 residues long. V lost 0 bases and J 8 bases, leaving 14 bases between the germline ends. The chain's CDR3 is CSARDGPKQQQYF. The DNA for the CDR3 is TGCAGTGCTAGAGATGGGCCGAAGCAACAGCAGTACTTC.